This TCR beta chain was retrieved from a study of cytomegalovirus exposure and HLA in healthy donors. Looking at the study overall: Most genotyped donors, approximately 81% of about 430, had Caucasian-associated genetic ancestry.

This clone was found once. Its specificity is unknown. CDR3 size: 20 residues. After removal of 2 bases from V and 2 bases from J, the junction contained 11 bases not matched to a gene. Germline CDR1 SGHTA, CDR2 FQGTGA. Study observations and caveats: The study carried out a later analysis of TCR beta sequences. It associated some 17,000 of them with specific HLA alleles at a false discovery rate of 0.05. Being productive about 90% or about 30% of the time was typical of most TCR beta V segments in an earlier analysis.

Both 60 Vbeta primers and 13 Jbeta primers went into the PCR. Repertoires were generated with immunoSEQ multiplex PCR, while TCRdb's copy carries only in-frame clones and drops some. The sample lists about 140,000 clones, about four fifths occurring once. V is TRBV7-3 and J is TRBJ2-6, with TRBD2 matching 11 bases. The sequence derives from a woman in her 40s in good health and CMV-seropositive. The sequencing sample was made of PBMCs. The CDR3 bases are TGTGCCAGCAGCTTACTCCCTCTAGCGGGAGGACCGGCTGGGGCCAACGTCCTGACTTTC. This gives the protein CASSLLPLAGGPAGANVLTF. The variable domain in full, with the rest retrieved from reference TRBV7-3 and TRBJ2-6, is GAGVSQTPSNKVTEKGKYVELRCDPISGHTALYWYRQSLGQGPEFLIYFQGTGAADDSGLPNDRFFAVRPEGSVSTLKIQRTERGDSAVYLCASSLLPLAGGPAGANVLTFGAGSRLTVL.